These 5 T cell receptor beta chains share one sample of origin, sequenced in a study of cytomegalovirus exposure and HLA in healthy donors. PCR was performed using 60 Vbeta and 13 Jbeta primers. Libraries were prepared by immunoSEQ multiplex PCR; TCRdb keeps only in-frame clonotypes and omits some of them. Of over 200,000 clones listed, almost 85% are singletons. The sample taken for sequencing was PBMCs. The receptors shown here come from a woman between 40 and 50 years old in good health and CMV-seronegative.

The chain couples TRBV4-3 to TRBJ2-5; TRBD1 matches at 9 bases. J lost 5 bases, V lost 0 bases, and 4 bases had no gene match. This CDR3 comprises 15 residues. Germline V CDR1 and CDR2: LGHNA, YSLEER. The CDR3 nucleotides are TGCGCCAGCAGCCAAGATGGGACAGGGCTGGAGACCCAGTACTTC. This sequence encodes CASSQDGTGLETQYF.

The chain has TRBV19 and TRBJ2-5; D possibly corresponds to TRBD1 (6 bases). This CDR3 spans 13 amino acids. The germline gives CDR1 LNHDA, CDR2 SQIVND (reference sequence). Trimming pared 6 bases from V and 1 base from J, leaving 9 bases between. CDR3 nucleotides: TGTGCCAGTAGACAGGGACCCCAAGAGACCCAGTACTTC. This encodes CASRQGPQETQYF.

The chain joins TRBV10-3 to TRBJ2-7, with D perhaps TRBD2 (5 bases). CDR1 is ENHRY, CDR2 SYGVKD, per germline. Trimming cost V 0 bases and J 3 bases, with 15 bases left between them. CDR3 length: 16 residues. CDR3 sequence reads: CAISESGGGRLYEQYF. In DNA form, the CDR3 reads TGTGCCATCAGTGAGTCTGGTGGCGGGCGACTCTACGAGCAGTACTTC.

V and J are TRBV5-4 and TRBJ2-1, with 8 nucleotides matching TRBD1. The germline V gene encodes CDR1 SGHNT and CDR2 YYREEE (reference sequence). The CDR3 sequence is 15 residues long. V trimming: 0 bases; J trimming: 2 bases; junction bases outside the gene matches: 1. The CDR3 DNA reads as TGTGCCAGCAGCTTGGCACAGGGGGCCTACAATGAGCAGTTCTTC. Its translation: CASSLAQGAYNEQFF.

This clone was detected once. CDR3 sequence reads: CAISVGQTNQPQHF. In DNA form, the CDR3 reads TGTGCCATCAGTGTGGGGCAGACCAATCAGCCCCAGCATTTT. The chain links TRBV10-3 to TRBJ1-5; D possibly corresponds to TRBD1 (5 bases). CDR3 length equals 14 residues. Germline V gives CDR1 ENHRY, CDR2 SYGVKD. V gave up 4 bases and J gave up 3 bases, with 10 bases separating them.